The 26 T cell receptor beta chains given below trace back to one sample, sequenced in a study of blood T cell repertoires in COVID-19 (dated by TCRdb to between 2020 and 2021). The library came from the immunoSEQ multiplex PCR assay. What TCRdb holds here is the immuneACCESS table cut down to in-frame rearrangements. Part of the clones is not present; checked against another copy, under half of the missing clones reflect an unresolved V gene, and the others are unexplained. This sample has under 250,000 clones in its table, and roughly 92% of those were observed once. Of the sample, approximately 0.77% is held by the ten largest clones. Source material: peripheral blood. The receptors derive from a man in his sixties with COVID-19, enrolled during active disease.

The chain is built from TRBV4-1 and TRBJ2-3; 9 positions match TRBD1. J gave up 3 bases and V 2 bases, and 9 bases lay outside the gene matches. Germline-derived CDR1 and CDR2 are MGHRA and YSYEKL. The CDR3 totals 17 residues. CDR3 sequence reads: CASSQRTGTGKTDTQYF. The CDR3 DNA follows: TGCGCCAGCAGCCAAAGAACCGGGACAGGGAAGACAGATACGCAGTATTTT.

The chain combines TRBV28 with TRBJ2-7; no firm D call. The CDR3 is made up of 15 amino acids. Germline V lookup: CDR1 MDHEN, CDR2 SYDVKM. The V and J ends lost 2 bases and 2 bases respectively, with 13 bases between them. CDR3 nucleotide sequence: TGTGCCAGCAGTTTAAGTACTACGCTCGCCTACGAGCAGTACTTC. Amino acids: CASSLSTTLAYEQYF.

The CDR3 spells CASSWSTEAFF. The CDR3 DNA is TGTGCCAGCAGTTGGAGCACTGAAGCTTTCTTT. The rearrangement joins TRBV12-3 or TRBV12-4 to TRBJ1-1; D is ambiguous. V was shortened by 4 bases and J by 4 bases, with 4 bases between the two germline ends. The CDR3 length is 11 residues.

The rearrangement links TRBV28 to TRBJ2-7; unclear D gene. Germline V gene lookup returns CDR1 MDHEN and CDR2 SYDVKM. Deletions cut 3 bases from V and 2 bases from J, with 5 bases between. This CDR3 has 12 amino acids. CDR3 sequence (DNA): TGTGCCAGCAGTTTGCGAACCTACGAGCAGTACTTC. Translated, it gives CASSLRTYEQYF.

The V call is TRBV5-4, the J call TRBJ2-1; a weak D match, TRBD1 (6 bases). Germline V gives CDR1 SGHNT, CDR2 YYREEE (reference sequence). The CDR3 totals 15 residues. V lost 2 bases and J 7 bases, leaving 16 bases between the germline ends. As DNA, the CDR3 is TGTGCCAGCAGCTTTGGGGCAGGGGCTGGGAATGAGCAGTTCTTC. Protein product: CASSFGAGAGNEQFF.

The chain is built from TRBV19 and TRBJ2-5; D might be TRBD1 (5 bases). Trimming removed 5 bases at V and 7 bases at J, with 8 bases between. The germline gives CDR1 LNHDA, CDR2 SQIVND (reference sequence). The CDR3 length is 11 residues. CDR3 nucleotide sequence: TGTGCCAGTAGTGAAGGGGCGACCCAGTACTTC. It yields the protein CASSEGATQYF.

The chain combines TRBV28 with TRBJ1-2, with a tentative D call TRBD1 (5 bases). This CDR3 is built from 17 residues. Germline CDR1 is MDHEN and CDR2 is SYDVKM. The V gene lost 6 bases and the J gene lost 2 bases, with 22 bases spanning the gap. CDR3 in amino acids: CASSPHYTPRENYGYTF. The DNA of the CDR3 is TGTGCCAGCAGCCCACACTATACACCCAGGGAAAACTATGGCTACACCTTC.

This clone has just a few counts. This chain joins TRBV4-1 and TRBJ2-7; the D gene is possibly TRBD1 (5 bases). This CDR3 contains 13 residues. V was clipped by 5 bases and J by 5 bases, with 13 bases between them. Germline CDR1 reads MGHRA; CDR2 reads YSYEKL. CDR3 amino acids: CASSAAGPNEQYF. DNA for the CDR3: TGCGCCAGCAGCGCGGCAGGGCCCAACGAGCAGTACTTC.

There are a few counts of this clone. J is TRBJ1-2 and V is TRBV19, with TRBD1 matching over 9 bases. V lost 10 bases and J lost 7; bases outside the gene matches: 10. The CDR3 length is 13 residues. Germline V gives CDR1 LNHDA, CDR2 SQIVND (reference sequence). CDR3 in DNA: TGTGCCACCACGGGAACAGGGGGCGGTGGCTACACCTTC. Protein sequence: CATTGTGGGGYTF.

V is TRBV29-1 and J is TRBJ2-3; TRBD1 agrees at 8 bases. Germline V CDR1 and CDR2: SQVTM, ANQGSEA. After removal of 7 bases from V and 1 base from J, the junction contained 4 bases not matched to a gene. This CDR3 has 13 residues. CDR3 in amino acids: CSARQGRTDTQYF. In nucleotides, the CDR3 is TGCAGCGCTCGACAGGGGCGCACAGATACGCAGTATTTT.

This sequence joins TRBV4-1 and TRBJ2-7; D gene uncertain. Trimming removed 1 base from V and 2 bases from J, with 15 bases in between. CDR1 is MGHRA, CDR2 YSYEKL, per germline. The CDR3 extends over 16 amino acids. CDR3 protein: CASSQAPAGPPYEQYF. The CDR3 bases are TGCGCCAGCAGCCAAGCCCCGGCAGGCCCTCCCTACGAGCAGTACTTC.

The chain has TRBV29-1 and TRBJ1-2; D call uncertain. The ends were cut back, 5 bases at V and 4 bases at J, with 17 bases in the middle. The CDR3 has 14 residues. Germline CDR1 SQVTM, CDR2 ANQGSEA. CDR3 amino acids: CSVLGTSGPYGYTF. DNA of the CDR3: TGCAGCGTTCTTGGTACGAGCGGACCCTATGGCTACACCTTC.

The chain couples TRBV7-3 to TRBJ2-5; 10 nucleotides align to TRBD2. In germline, CDR1 is SGHTA, CDR2 FQGTGA. This CDR3 has 13 residues. J lost 5 bases, V lost 3 bases, and 0 bases had no gene match. CDR3 coding DNA: TGTGCCAGCAGCTTGGGACTAGCGGAGACCCAGTACTTC. Translating gives CASSLGLAETQYF.

Comments on this clone: This same CDR3 is encoded by further DNA sequences in the sample. V usage is TRBV5-1 and J usage is TRBJ2-3; D call uncertain. This CDR3 is built from 13 residues. Germline V gene lookup returns CDR1 SGHRS and CDR2 YFSETQ. V was cut by 0 bases and J by 1 base, with 3 bases left in between. CDR3 nucleotides: TGCGCCAGCAGCTTGGGGCGCACAGATACGCAGTATTTT. It specifies CASSLGRTDTQYF.

This chain joins TRBV12-5 and TRBJ1-2, with D maybe TRBD1 (6 bases). V was trimmed by 2 bases and J by 4 bases, leaving 11 bases between them. CDR1 is LGHNT and CDR2 is FRNRAP in the germline V gene. The CDR3 sequence is 14 residues long. CDR3 DNA: TGTGCTAGTGGTTTGCTCCCGGACAGCTATGGCTACACCTTC. Translation gives CASGLLPDSYGYTF.

This chain joins TRBV6-5 and TRBJ1-1, with 9 bases that match TRBD1. Losses at the gene ends were 6 bases for V and 4 bases for J; bases not matched to a gene: 3. The CDR3 runs 13 residues. Germline CDR1 MNHEY, CDR2 SVGAGI. The CDR3: CASRTGGSTEAFF. CDR3 sequence (DNA): TGTGCCAGCAGGACAGGGGGGTCCACTGAAGCTTTCTTT.

The rearrangement links TRBV5-1 to TRBJ1-5, with 8 bases fitting TRBD1. Germline V CDR1 and CDR2: SGHRS, YFSETQ. The length of the CDR3 is 16 residues. J gave up 4 bases and V 1 base, and 7 bases lay outside the gene matches. CDR3 DNA: TGCGCCAGCAGCTTGCTCCCGGGACAGGATAATCAGCCCCAGCATTTT. This encodes CASSLLPGQDNQPQHF.

This sequence joins TRBV30 and TRBJ2-1; 9 bases line up with TRBD2. With 5 bases clipped from V and 10 bases from J, the junction kept 12 bases outside the gene matches. The CDR3 has 14 residues. CDR1 is GTSNPN, CDR2 SVGIG, per germline (reference sequence). The CDR3 loop is CAWGALSGRLEQFF. The CDR3 nucleotides read TGTGCCTGGGGGGCCCTGAGCGGGAGGCTAGAGCAGTTCTTC.

DNA of the CDR3: TGCGCCAGCAGCTCAGGACTAGCCAGTGGCGAGCAGTACTTC. The encoded protein is CASSSGLASGEQYF. This sequence joins TRBV5-1 and TRBJ2-7; 8 bases agree with TRBD2. In germline, CDR1 is SGHRS, CDR2 YFSETQ. The CDR3 has 14 amino acids. The V gene end was trimmed by 3 bases and the J gene end by 6 bases; junction bases not matched to a gene: 8.

The V gene is TRBV6-6, the J gene TRBJ2-7; 8 nucleotides line up with TRBD1. The V segment lost 6 bases and the J segment 6 bases; nucleotides outside the gene matches: 4. The CDR3 runs to 12 residues. Looked up from germline, CDR1 is MNHNY and CDR2 is SVGAGI (reference sequence). CDR3 sequence: CASRPTGGEQYF. CDR3 nucleotides: TGTGCCAGCAGGCCTACAGGGGGCGAGCAGTACTTC.

This clone was observed once. The chain uses TRBV28 and TRBJ1-5; D is possibly TRBD1 (5 bases). Germline CDR1 MDHEN, CDR2 SYDVKM. V was clipped by 2 bases and J by 9 bases, with 8 bases between them. The length of the CDR3 is 12 residues. CDR3 nucleotide sequence: TGTGCCAGCAGTTTAATTACAGGGCCCCAGCATTTT. Protein product: CASSLITGPQHF.

The chain is built from TRBV3-1 (or the pseudogene TRBV3-2) and TRBJ2-2; 7 positions agree with TRBD2. The junction had 8 bases not matched to a gene; V was cut back by 1 base and J by 0 bases. The CDR3 is 18 residues long. Germline CDR1 LGHDT, CDR2 YNNKEL (reference sequence). In DNA form, the CDR3 reads TGTGCCAGCAGCCAAGTATGGGGCGGGGGAACGAACACCGGGGAGCTGTTTTTT. This translates into CASSQVWGGGTNTGELFF.

The J gene is TRBJ1-2, the V gene TRBV19; TRBD1 matches at 7 bases. Germline lookup yields CDR1 LNHDA and CDR2 SQIVND (reference sequence). The CDR3 is 13 amino acids. V lost 6 bases and J lost 3; bases outside the gene matches: 4. CDR3: CASSYQGDYGYTF. CDR3 nucleotide sequence: TGTGCCAGTAGCTATCAGGGGGACTATGGCTACACCTTC. Complete variable domain (other parts from reference TRBV19 and TRBJ1-2): DGGITQSPKYLFRKEGQNVTLSCEQNLNHDAMYWYRQDPGQGLRLIYYSQIVNDFQKGDIAEGYSVSREKKESFPLTVTSAQKNPTAFYLCASSYQGDYGYTFGSGTRLTVV.

CDR3 region: CASSHNLRGLETQYF. The CDR3 DNA reads TGTGCCAGCAGCCATAATCTCAGGGGGCTTGAGACCCAGTACTTC. This chain connects TRBV3-1 (or the pseudogene TRBV3-2) to TRBJ2-5; TRBD1 matches 8 bases. V lost 3 bases, J lost 5 bases, and 8 bases stayed unmatched. The CDR3 has 15 residues. Germline CDR1 LGHDT, CDR2 YNNKEL (reference sequence).

The rearrangement links TRBV4-2 to TRBJ1-1; D might be TRBD1 (6 bases). Germline loops: CDR1 LGHNA, CDR2 YNFKEQ. The CDR3 is 14 amino acids. Trimming took 0 bases from V and 11 from J, leaving 16 bases between them. In nucleotides, the CDR3 is TGTGCCAGCAGCCAAGAAGGCGGGGGGCTGGGTGCTTTCTTT. It codes for CASSQEGGGLGAFF.

The table lists this clone with a count of one. This chain links TRBV5-6 with TRBJ2-2; 8 bases align to TRBD1. There are 15 residues in the CDR3. Looked up from germline, CDR1 is SGHDT and CDR2 is YYEEEE. With 1 base clipped from V and 3 bases from J, the junction kept 2 bases outside the gene matches. The CDR3 loop is CASSLNRGYTGELFF. The DNA of the CDR3 is TGTGCCAGCAGCTTGAACAGGGGGTACACCGGGGAGCTGTTTTTT.